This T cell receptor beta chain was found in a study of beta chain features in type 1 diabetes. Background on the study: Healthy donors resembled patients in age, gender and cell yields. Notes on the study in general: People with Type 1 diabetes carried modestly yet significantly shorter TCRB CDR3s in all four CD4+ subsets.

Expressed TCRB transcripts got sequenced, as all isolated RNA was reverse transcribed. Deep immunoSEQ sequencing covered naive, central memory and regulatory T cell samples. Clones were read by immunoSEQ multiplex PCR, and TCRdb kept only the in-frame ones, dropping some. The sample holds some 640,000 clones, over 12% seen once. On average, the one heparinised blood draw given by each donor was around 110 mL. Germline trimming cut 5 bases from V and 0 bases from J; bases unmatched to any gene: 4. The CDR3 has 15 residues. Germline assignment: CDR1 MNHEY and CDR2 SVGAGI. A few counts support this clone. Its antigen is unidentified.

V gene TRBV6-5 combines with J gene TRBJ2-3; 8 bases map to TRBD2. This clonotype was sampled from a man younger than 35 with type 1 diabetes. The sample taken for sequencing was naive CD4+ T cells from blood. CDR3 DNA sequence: TGTGCCAGCAGTCAGCGGGGGAGTAGCACAGATACGCAGTATTTT. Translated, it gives CASSQRGSSTDTQYF.